This TCR beta chain derives from a study of OX40 agonist ivuxolimab in advanced cancers. For the study at large: Dose-escalation patients were diagnosed with hepatocellular carcinoma, melanoma, renal cell cancer or head and neck cancer. Participants, roughly 81% male, averaged about 56 years of age, ranging from about 23 to 80.

Sequencing was performed with immunoSEQ multiplex PCR; in TCRdb, only in-frame clones are kept and a portion is missing. The sample contains approximately 91,000 clones, approximately 87% of which appear only once. The V end was cut by 0 bases, the J end by 4 bases, with 12 bases between. The germline V gene has CDR1 GTSNPN and CDR2 SVGIG (reference sequence). The CDR3 covers 14 residues. Study results and limitations: Low clonal expansion, among the lowest seen, marked partial responders at 0.1-3.0 mg/kg.

In the case of this clone: What it recognizes is unknown.

Sequences were derived from CD4+ or CD8+ T cells sorted from blood, sampled in a trial of the OX40 agonist ivuxolimab. This chain joins TRBV30 and TRBJ1-2, with D possibly matching TRBD1 (5 bases). This receptor was taken from an adult with an advanced solid tumor such as melanoma, head and neck, liver or kidney cancer. For the CDR3, the DNA is TGTGCCTGGAGTGTAATGCAGGGAGGCTATGGCTACACCTTC. Translated, it gives CAWSVMQGGYGYTF.